The next 17 T cell receptor beta chains were all read from a single sample in a study of CD8 T cell repertoires and HIV-1 epitope variants. Some clones are missing from TCRdb's copy, which holds only in-frame ones; the method was immunoSEQ multiplex PCR. The data hold over 4,000 clones, with around two thirds observed a single time. Their antigens are not known. What was sequenced was cultured CD8+ T cells derived from PBMCs. The receptors come from a male donor with HIV.

The sample holds a few counts of this clone. The V gene is TRBV27, the J gene TRBJ1-3, with D uncertain. The CDR3 extends over 15 amino acids. CDR1 MNHEY and CDR2 SMNVEV come from the germline V gene (reference sequence). Trimming shortened V by 5 bases and J by 0 bases, and 11 bases separated the two germline ends. The chain's CDR3 is CASSADGYSGNTIYF. The CDR3 nucleotides are TGTGCCAGCAGTGCGGACGGATACTCTGGAAACACCATATATTTT.

The CDR3 reads CATSRDRDPVNEQFF. The CDR3 coding sequence is TGTGCCACCAGCAGGGACAGGGACCCTGTCAATGAGCAGTTCTTC. The genes are TRBV15 and TRBJ2-1; 8 bases fit TRBD1. Trimming cost V 3 bases and J 6 bases; bases outside gene matches: 7. The CDR3 length is 15 residues. From germline, CDR1 is LNHNV and CDR2 YYDKDF (reference sequence).

V is TRBV6-4 and J is TRBJ2-5, with D perhaps TRBD1 or TRBD2 (5 bases each). The V end lost 2 bases, the J end lost 4 bases, and 8 bases lay between the germline ends. The germline V gene has CDR1 MRHNA and CDR2 SNTAGT. The CDR3 contains 13 residues. The CDR3: CASSDRGRETQYF. The CDR3 bases are TGTGCCAGCAGTGACAGGGGACGAGAGACCCAGTACTTC.

The chain couples TRBV7-2 to TRBJ2-2; 7 nucleotides line up with TRBD1. The CDR3 is 16 residues long. Germline trimming cut 3 bases from V and 2 bases from J; bases unmatched to any gene: 6. Germline V gene sequence: CDR1 SGHTA, CDR2 FQGNSA. The CDR3 reads CASSLPGQANTGELFF. CDR3 sequence (DNA): TGTGCCAGCAGCTTGCCTGGACAGGCCAACACCGGGGAGCTGTTTTTT.

V gene TRBV7-2 combines with J gene TRBJ2-1, with 11 bases that match TRBD2. The V gene's germline CDR1 is SGHTA and CDR2 FQGNSA. J lost 5 bases, V lost 5 bases, and 5 bases had no gene match. CDR3 length: 15 residues. The CDR3 here is CASSLTSGSHNEQFF. DNA of the CDR3: TGTGCCAGCAGCCTAACTAGCGGGAGCCACAATGAGCAGTTCTTC.

In this sample, this clone turned up once. The gene calls are TRBV5-5 and TRBJ2-2, with D possibly matching TRBD1 (6 bases). This CDR3 has 16 amino acids. CDR1 and CDR2 (germline): SGHKS, YYEKEE (reference sequence). V lost 0 bases and J 4 bases, leaving 13 bases between the germline ends. CDR3 loop: CASSLVPDSSTGELFF. CDR3 nucleotides: TGTGCCAGCAGCTTGGTTCCGGACAGCAGCACCGGGGAGCTGTTTTTT.

The CDR3 DNA is TGTGCCAGCAGTTACCAGACAGGGGGCGGGTACGAGCAGTACTTC. Amino acid sequence: CASSYQTGGGYEQYF. The V call is TRBV27, the J call TRBJ2-7, with 10 nucleotides matching TRBD1. Trimming removed 4 bases from V and 4 bases from J; junction bases left unmatched: 7. Germline loops: CDR1 MNHEY, CDR2 SMNVEV (reference sequence). The CDR3 contains 15 residues.

In this sample, this clone turned up once. The CDR3 here is CASSLLGNTIYF. In DNA form, the CDR3 reads TGTGCCAGCAGCCTCCTCGGAAACACCATATATTTT. The chain couples TRBV5-8 to TRBJ1-3; D is ambiguous. CDR3 length equals 12 residues. The V gene's germline CDR1 is SGHTS and CDR2 YDEGEE. Trimming removed 4 bases at V and 4 bases at J, with 6 bases between.

The chain combines TRBV6-5 with TRBJ1-2; D gene ambiguous. CDR1 and CDR2 (germline): MNHEY, SVGAGI. The CDR3 consists of 13 residues. Trimming shortened V by 6 bases and J by 4 bases, and 12 bases separated the two germline ends. The CDR3 region is CASSPDWSYGYTF. The CDR3 coding sequence is TGTGCCAGCAGCCCCGACTGGAGCTATGGCTACACCTTC.

The chain has TRBV2 and TRBJ2-7; 9 bases match TRBD1. Germline V lookup: CDR1 SNHLY, CDR2 FYNNEI. The trim removed 1 base at V and 12 bases at J, leaving 10 bases unmatched. The CDR3 totals 14 residues. The CDR3 coding sequence is TGTGCCAGCAGTGAAGATACAGGGGGCGGAACTCGGTACTTC. This sequence encodes CASSEDTGGGTRYF.

V and J are TRBV4-3 and TRBJ2-3; TRBD1 agrees at 7 bases. The J segment lost 0 bases and the V segment lost 0 bases, leaving 3 bases of the junction unmatched. The CDR3 totals 16 residues. Germline values: CDR1 LGHNA, CDR2 YSLEER. The CDR3 region is CASSQDTGDSTDTQYF. CDR3 DNA sequence: TGCGCCAGCAGCCAAGATACAGGGGATAGCACAGATACGCAGTATTTT.

The gene calls are TRBV7-9 and TRBJ1-1, with D uncertain. CDR1 and CDR2 (germline): SEHNR, FQNEAQ (reference sequence). The CDR3 has 12 amino acids. Trimming removed 5 bases at V and 8 bases at J, with 12 bases between. CDR3 region: CASSLPGREAFF. The CDR3 DNA sequence: TGTGCCAGCAGCCTACCCGGTAGGGAAGCTTTCTTT.

This clone qualifies as medium-sized. The J gene is TRBJ2-7, the V gene TRBV7-9; TRBD2 agrees at 11 bases. Germline CDR1 SEHNR, CDR2 FQNEAQ (reference sequence). V gave up 5 bases and J gave up 3 bases; unmatched junction bases: 3. CDR3 length: 14 residues. Here the CDR3 reads CASSPTSGIYEQYF. Here the CDR3 DNA reads TGTGCCAGCAGCCCGACTAGCGGGATCTACGAGCAGTACTTC. Looking up the rest from reference TRBV7-9 and TRBJ2-7 gives the full variable domain: DTGVSQNPRHKITKRGQNVTFRCDPISEHNRLYWYRQTLGQGPEFLTYFQNEAQLEKSRLLSDRFSAERPKGSFSTLEIQRTEQGDSAMYLCASSPTSGIYEQYFGPGTRLTVT.

The rearrangement links TRBV13 to TRBJ2-7; D is ambiguous. Trimming took off 0 bases at V and 0 bases at J, with 6 bases between the two ends. Germline V gives CDR1 PRHDT, CDR2 FYEKMQ (reference sequence). This CDR3 is built from 14 residues. The DNA for the CDR3 is TGTGCCAGCAGCTTAGGGACGGACTCCTACGAGCAGTACTTC. Translated, it gives CASSLGTDSYEQYF.

This clone showed up just a few times. The V and J genes are TRBV6-6 and TRBJ2-7; the D gene could be TRBD1 or TRBD2 (5 bases each). The germline V gene has CDR1 MNHNY and CDR2 SVGAGI (reference sequence). The ends were cut back, 6 bases at V and 3 bases at J, with 12 bases in the middle. The CDR3 is 13 residues long. The CDR3 here is CASRPIGGYEQYF. The CDR3 nucleotides read TGTGCCAGCAGACCTATTGGGGGCTACGAGCAGTACTTC.

The gene calls are TRBV27 and TRBJ2-7; no clear D gene. Looked up from germline, CDR1 is MNHEY and CDR2 is SMNVEV (reference sequence). The CDR3 has 17 residues. Trimming cost V 5 bases and J 0 bases, with 20 bases left between them. The CDR3 nucleotides are TGTGCCAGCAGTATAGACCCCTTTGGGGATAGCTCCTACGAGCAGTACTTC. It translates to CASSIDPFGDSSYEQYF.

In the case of this clone: One end of the junction fails to match germline, which may point to a read error. The V call is TRBV4-2, the J call TRBJ1-4; D is unclear. The CDR3 has 16 amino acids. Germline CDR1 reads LGHNA; CDR2 reads YNFKEQ. CDR3 nucleotide sequence: TGTGCCAGCAGCGAATCGTACAGAACAACTAATAAAAAACTGTTTTTT. Encoded protein: CASSESYRTTNKKLFF.